The 14 T cell receptor beta chains in this list originate from one sample, sequenced in a study of blood T cell repertoires in COVID-19. Measured with immunoSEQ multiplex PCR; TCRdb has only the in-frame clones, and not every one. The table shows around 24,000 clones, with approximately 88% occurring only once. The sample comprised peripheral blood. These receptors all stem from a woman between 65 and 79 years old with active COVID-19.

The chain links TRBV6-1 to TRBJ1-3, with 9 bases aligning to TRBD1. From germline, CDR1 is MNHNS and CDR2 SASEGT. The CDR3 sequence is 16 residues long. J lost 4 bases, V lost 3 bases, and 7 bases had no gene match. The CDR3 nucleotides read TGTGCCAGCAGTGAGAAGGACAGGGGTCTCGGAAACACCATATATTTT. Protein: CASSEKDRGLGNTIYF.

The chain uses TRBV3-1 (or the pseudogene TRBV3-2) and TRBJ1-5, with a possible D match to TRBD1 (6 bases). Germline assignment: CDR1 LGHDT and CDR2 YNNKEL (reference sequence). This CDR3 spans 14 amino acids. Trimming removed 3 bases from V and 6 bases from J, with 12 bases in between. The CDR3 sequence is CASSHSRGAQPQHF. CDR3 nucleotide sequence: TGTGCCAGCAGCCATAGCAGGGGTGCTCAGCCCCAGCATTTT.

This clone was counted once. The chain uses TRBV7-3 and TRBJ2-5, with 7 nucleotides matching TRBD1. CDR3 length equals 13 residues. Looked up from germline, CDR1 is SGHTA and CDR2 is FQGTGA. V lost 5 bases, J lost 2 bases, and 2 bases stayed unmatched. The CDR3 DNA sequence: TGTGCCAGCAGCCGGGACAGTCAAGAGACCCAGTACTTC. Encoded protein: CASSRDSQETQYF.

The chain is built from TRBV7-9 and TRBJ1-2; D might be TRBD1 (6 bases). V lost 3 bases and J lost 7, with 15 bases in between. The CDR3 has 14 residues. Germline CDR1 reads SEHNR; CDR2 reads FQNEAQ (reference sequence). The DNA of the CDR3 is TGTGCCAGCAGCTTCACAGGGTCGCAGGGTGGCTACACCTTC. Translating gives CASSFTGSQGGYTF.

The rearrangement uses TRBV5-1 and TRBJ2-3, with 7 bases fitting TRBD2. This CDR3 region has 14 residues. The junction had 3 bases not matched to a gene; V was cut back by 2 bases and J by 3 bases. Germline lookup yields CDR1 SGHRS and CDR2 YFSETQ. CDR3 sequence reads: CASSLGGRTDTQYF. The CDR3 DNA follows: TGCGCCAGCAGCTTAGGCGGGAGAACAGATACGCAGTATTTT.

This clone was counted once. The rearrangement joins TRBV2 to TRBJ1-4; D not certain. Per the germline V gene, CDR1 is SNHLY and CDR2 is FYNNEI. CDR3 size: 18 residues. Between the trimmed V and J ends, which lost 4 bases and 0 bases, there was a span of 18 bases. The CDR3 sequence is CASSGRGWATSTNEKLFF. The CDR3 region has the DNA TGTGCCAGCAGTGGGAGAGGGTGGGCAACTTCAACTAATGAAAAACTGTTTTTT.

The chain recombines TRBV9 with TRBJ2-2; tentative D call: TRBD2 (5 bases). V was pared by 7 bases and J by 5 bases, with 21 bases between. The CDR3 consists of 16 residues. The germline V gene has CDR1 SGDLS and CDR2 YYNGEE. The CDR3 DNA sequence: TGTGCCAGCTCCAGAAGAACTAGTCTACGTACCGGGGAGCTGTTTTTT. Amino acid sequence: CASSRRTSLRTGELFF.

The chain is built from TRBV18 and TRBJ2-7, with 7 nucleotides matching TRBD1. CDR1 is KGHSH, CDR2 LQKENI, per germline. CDR3 length: 13 residues. J lost 3 bases, V lost 3 bases, and 2 bases had no gene match. CDR3: CASSPGQYYEQYF. The DNA of the CDR3 is TGTGCCAGCTCACCGGGACAGTACTACGAGCAGTACTTC.

The gene calls are TRBV7-3 and TRBJ2-1; 9 positions match TRBD2. Germline loops: CDR1 SGHTA, CDR2 FQGTGA. Unmatched junction bases numbered 14, after V lost 5 bases and J lost 0 bases. CDR3 length: 19 residues. CDR3 DNA: TGTGCCAGCAGCCCGTTCGGGCTAGCGGGGCCACGCTCCTACAATGAGCAGTTCTTC. It specifies CASSPFGLAGPRSYNEQFF.

The chain links TRBV5-4 to TRBJ1-4; D gene ambiguous. CDR3 size: 13 residues. The V and J ends lost 0 bases and 4 bases respectively, with 4 bases between them. The germline V gene encodes CDR1 SGHNT and CDR2 YYREEE (reference sequence). CDR3 DNA sequence: TGTGCCAGCAGCTTGGGTAGTAATGAAAAACTGTTTTTT. The encoded protein is CASSLGSNEKLFF.

The gene calls are TRBV11-3 and TRBJ2-2; 7 bases are shared with TRBD1. Trimming took 4 bases from V and 4 from J; bases not matched to a gene: 0. Germline V CDR1 and CDR2: SGHNT, YENEEA. CDR3 size: 13 residues. The CDR3 DNA follows: TGTGCCAGCAGCTCAGGGGGCACCGGGGAGCTGTTTTTT. Translated, it gives CASSSGGTGELFF.

This rearrangement joins TRBV4-1 to TRBJ2-7, with unresolved D. Germline V CDR1 and CDR2: MGHRA, YSYEKL. Trimming removed 2 bases at V and 2 bases at J, with 7 bases between. CDR3 size: 13 residues. The CDR3 is CASSQPGTYEQYF. The CDR3 coding sequence is TGCGCCAGCAGCCAACCAGGCACCTACGAGCAGTACTTC.

The CDR3 is CASSLDRAPGNEQYF. The CDR3, as DNA: TGTGCCAGCAGCTTGGACAGGGCGCCCGGGAACGAGCAGTACTTC. The rearrangement links TRBV5-4 to TRBJ2-7; weak D call: TRBD1 (6 bases). V lost 0 bases, J lost 5 bases, and 15 bases lay in between. The CDR3 extends over 15 amino acids. Per the germline V gene, CDR1 is SGHNT and CDR2 is YYREEE (reference sequence).

V and J are TRBV7-2 and TRBJ2-7; TRBD2 matches at 8 bases. Germline V CDR1 and CDR2: SGHTA, FQGNSA. V dropped 5 bases and J dropped 2; count of bases not matched to a gene: 8. The CDR3 contains 15 residues. CDR3 sequence: CASSTRRGGTYEQYF. CDR3 sequence (DNA): TGTGCCAGCAGCACCCGACGGGGGGGAACCTACGAGCAGTACTTC.